The 19 T cell receptor beta chains below were found in one sample sequenced in a study of CD8+ T cells in alopecia areata. The sequencing template was cDNA reverse transcribed from extracted RNA. Profiled with immunoSEQ multiplex PCR; TCRdb holds only in-frame clones, not every one. The sample has about 130,000 clones, roughly 54% seen once. The source was CD4+ T cells sorted from blood, collected at week 0. These receptors were taken from a human donor with alopecia areata.

This chain connects TRBV18 to TRBJ2-2, with D possibly TRBD2 on 6 matching bases. This CDR3 is built from 16 residues. Trimming took off 3 bases at V and 3 bases at J, with 14 bases between the two ends. Germline assignment: CDR1 KGHSH and CDR2 LQKENI. The CDR3 loop reads CASSPLGGRDTGELFF. The CDR3 DNA is TGTGCCAGCTCACCCCTAGGAGGGCGAGACACCGGGGAGCTGTTTTTT.

Only a few counts were recorded for this clone. The chain carries TRBV11-2 and TRBJ2-7, with 8 bases lining up with TRBD1. This CDR3 is built from 14 residues. Looked up from germline, CDR1 is SGHAT and CDR2 is FQNNGV. Trimming cost V 2 bases and J 5 bases; bases outside gene matches: 5. The CDR3 loop reads CASSLFQGADEQYF. CDR3 DNA: TGTGCCAGCAGCTTATTTCAGGGGGCAGACGAGCAGTACTTC.

This clone was observed a few times. The CDR3 loop reads CASSLSTSGYEQYF. In DNA form, the CDR3 reads TGCGCCAGCAGCTTGTCGACTAGCGGGTACGAGCAGTACTTC. The chain recombines TRBV5-1 with TRBJ2-7; 10 positions agree with TRBD2. With 1 base clipped from V and 4 bases from J, the junction kept 2 bases outside the gene matches. Germline V gives CDR1 SGHRS, CDR2 YFSETQ. The CDR3 has 14 amino acids.

The rearrangement joins TRBV7-3 to TRBJ2-4; D unclear. Germline CDR1 is SGHTA and CDR2 is FQGTGA. CDR3 size: 13 residues. The V end lost 6 bases, the J end lost 0 bases, and 6 bases lay between the germline ends. CDR3 loop: CASSSLAKNIQYF. The CDR3 nucleotides read TGTGCCAGCAGTAGCCTAGCCAAAAACATTCAGTACTTC.

V gene TRBV11-2 combines with J gene TRBJ2-1, with D perhaps given as TRBD1 or TRBD2 (5 bases each). The ends were cut back, 1 base at V and 8 bases at J, with 21 bases in the middle. The CDR3 contains 17 residues. CDR1 SGHAT and CDR2 FQNNGV come from the germline V gene. The CDR3 DNA reads as TGTGCCAGCAGCTTAGGTCCGGCGGCAAAGAGGGGCCATGAGCAGTTCTTC. It is translated as CASSLGPAAKRGHEQFF.

In the case of this clone: Other nucleotide sequences from this sample produce the same CDR3. The V call is TRBV2, the J call TRBJ2-3; D ambiguous. The CDR3 contains 13 residues. CDR1 SNHLY and CDR2 FYNNEI come from the germline V gene. The ends were cut back, 1 base at V and 1 base at J, with 3 bases in the middle. The CDR3 reads CASSEGGTDTQYF. CDR3 nucleotides: TGTGCCAGCAGTGAAGGGGGCACAGATACGCAGTATTTT. The full variable domain, its missing parts supplied by reference TRBV2 and TRBJ2-3, is EPEVTQTPSHQVTQMGQEVILRCVPISNHLYFYWYRQILGQKVEFLVSFYNNEISEKSEIFDDQFSVERPDGSNFTLKIRSTKLEDSAMYFCASSEGGTDTQYFGPGTRLTVL.

The chain employs TRBV2 and TRBJ2-4; TRBD2 matches at 10 bases. The CDR3 is 16 residues long. Trimming removed 6 bases from V and 0 bases from J; junction bases left unmatched: 5. The germline V gene has CDR1 SNHLY and CDR2 FYNNEI. CDR3 nucleotide sequence: TGTGCCAGCAGGGTCGGGACTAGCGTAGCCAAAAACATTCAGTACTTC. Translated: CASRVGTSVAKNIQYF.

CDR3 coding DNA: TGTGCCAGCAGCTTAGTGGACAGGGGTGGCGAGCAGTACTTC. It specifies CASSLVDRGGEQYF. The rearrangement links TRBV7-6 to TRBJ2-7; 9 bases align to TRBD1. This CDR3 has 14 amino acids. With V trimmed by 1 base and J by 6 bases, 4 bases remained unmatched. The germline V gene encodes CDR1 SGHVS and CDR2 FNYEAQ.

The chain is built from TRBV4-2 and TRBJ2-7; tentative D call: TRBD1 (7 bases). The ends were cut back, 5 bases at V and 7 bases at J, with 15 bases in the middle. The CDR3 consists of 13 residues. Germline values: CDR1 LGHNA, CDR2 YNFKEQ. The CDR3 DNA reads TGTGCCAGCAGCTTAGACAGGGAGGATGAGCAGTACTTC. Protein sequence: CASSLDREDEQYF.

The chain joins TRBV27 to TRBJ1-1; TRBD1 is a possible D gene (5 bases). Trimming left V 6 bases short and J 8 bases short, with 16 bases between. Germline V gene data show CDR1 as MNHEY and CDR2 as SMNVEV (reference sequence). This CDR3 has 13 residues. The CDR3 region is CASSPSGGVEAFF. The CDR3 nucleotides are TGTGCCAGCAGCCCATCCGGGGGGGTCGAAGCTTTCTTT.

V usage is TRBV30 and J usage is TRBJ1-1, with D maybe TRBD1 (5 bases). The ends were cut back, 2 bases at V and 3 bases at J, with 16 bases in the middle. Germline V CDR1 and CDR2: GTSNPN, SVGIG (reference sequence). The CDR3 is 15 residues long. CDR3 sequence reads: CAWSRPGRGDTEAFF. In nucleotides, the CDR3 is TGTGCCTGGAGTCGACCGGGCCGAGGGGACACTGAAGCTTTCTTT.

The genes are TRBV5-1 and TRBJ1-2; weak D call: TRBD1 (5 bases). Trimming removed 4 bases from V and 6 bases from J, with 13 bases in between. Germline V gene data show CDR1 as SGHRS and CDR2 as YFSETQ. CDR3 length: 13 amino acids. CDR3 protein: CASSPGAGHGYTF. The CDR3, as DNA: TGCGCCAGCAGCCCCGGGGCGGGGCATGGCTACACCTTC.

The V and J genes are TRBV12-5 and TRBJ2-2, with a weak D call TRBD1 (6 bases). The CDR3 length is 16 residues. Trimming took 0 bases from V and 7 from J, leaving 15 bases between them. Germline V gene lookup returns CDR1 LGHNT and CDR2 FRNRAP. DNA for the CDR3: TGTGCTAGTGGTTTGGTAGTCAGGGACAAGGTCGGGGAGCTGTTTTTT. Translating gives CASGLVVRDKVGELFF.

This clone appeared a few times. The V and J genes are TRBV7-2 and TRBJ1-2; 8 bases are a match to TRBD1. Per the germline V gene, CDR1 is SGHTA and CDR2 is FQGNSA. J lost 3 bases, V lost 5 bases, and 11 bases had no gene match. CDR3 length equals 16 residues. CDR3 residues: CASSQGRRTGYYGYTF. The CDR3 DNA reads TGTGCCAGCAGCCAAGGTCGTCGGACAGGGTACTATGGCTACACCTTC.

This chain joins TRBV25-1 and TRBJ2-2; TRBD1 matches at 7 bases. The CDR3 consists of 15 residues. Germline V CDR1 and CDR2: MGHDK, SYGVNS. V was pared by 1 base and J by 1 base, with 0 bases of the junction left unmatched. CDR3 bases: TGTGCCAGCAGTGAATCAGGGGGGAACACCGGGGAGCTGTTTTTT. It yields the protein CASSESGGNTGELFF.

Only one count was recorded for this clone. This chain links TRBV5-4 with TRBJ1-2; 9 nucleotides match TRBD1. CDR3 length equals 17 residues. Germline lookup yields CDR1 SGHNT and CDR2 YYREEE (reference sequence). Trimming cost V 3 bases and J 8 bases; bases outside gene matches: 17. The DNA of the CDR3 is TGTGCCAGCAGCTCACCAAACCGGGGACAGGGAAACGGCGGCTACACCTTC. Its translation is CASSSPNRGQGNGGYTF.

The CDR3 DNA follows: TGTGCCAGCAGTCCCCGGACAGGGTCTGTAGATACGCAGTATTTT. It is translated as CASSPRTGSVDTQYF. This chain links TRBV27 with TRBJ2-3, with 8 bases fitting TRBD1. V dropped 5 bases and J dropped 5; count of bases not matched to a gene: 9. Germline V gene sequence: CDR1 MNHEY, CDR2 SMNVEV (reference sequence). The CDR3 has 15 amino acids.

V usage is TRBV19 and J usage is TRBJ2-6, with a possible D match to TRBD2 (6 bases). The CDR3 spans 16 residues. The germline CDR1 and CDR2 sequences are LNHDA and SQIVND (reference sequence). V was clipped by 2 bases and J by 4 bases, with 12 bases between them. CDR3 in amino acids: CASSIRRRAGANVLTF. The CDR3 region has the DNA TGTGCCAGTAGTATAAGGCGGAGGGCCGGGGCCAACGTCCTGACTTTC.

The chain is built from TRBV4-2 and TRBJ1-6; weak D call: TRBD1 (6 bases). The germline V gene has CDR1 LGHNA and CDR2 YNFKEQ. The germline V and J ends were trimmed by 4 bases and 7 bases, with 14 bases remaining between them. The CDR3 extends over 15 amino acids. CDR3 in DNA: TGTGCCAGCAGCCCTTCGGGGGCCGAGAATTCACCCCTCCACTTT. Its protein is CASSPSGAENSPLHF.